This entry is about one TCR beta chain. Its cognate antigen is unknown. CDR1 and CDR2 from the germline V gene are ENHRY and SYGVKD. This CDR3 spans 17 amino acids. The V and J ends lost 3 bases and 5 bases, in that order; junction bases with no gene match: 13. This sample was included in a study of cytomegalovirus exposure and HLA in healthy donors. About the research overall: HLA-typed donors contributed about 85 million unique TCRs, which were held in an early data release.

Amplification used 60 Vbeta primers and 13 Jbeta primers. Authors' data handling: It was a later analysis that counted about 80 million unique TCR beta chains, of which 9.5 million to 14 million were shared. Repertoires were generated with immunoSEQ multiplex PCR, while TCRdb's copy carries only in-frame clones and drops some. V and J calls and clone size are those listed in that table; D and trimming were worked out from the DNA. The sample has 150,000 to 200,000 clones, more than 70% seen once. General study results and limits: Available immune exposure information was restricted to CMV serostatus only. Rarity marked most TCR sequences, yet some public TCRs occurred in many donors.

Material: PBMCs. The chain recombines TRBV10-3 with TRBJ2-5, with 9 positions matching TRBD1. The sequence derives from a woman aged 40-49 years in good health and CMV-seronegative. As DNA, the CDR3 is TGTGCCATCAGTGAAATCGCCGGGACAGGGAGTGGTGAGACCCAGTACTTC. It translates to CAISEIAGTGSGETQYF.